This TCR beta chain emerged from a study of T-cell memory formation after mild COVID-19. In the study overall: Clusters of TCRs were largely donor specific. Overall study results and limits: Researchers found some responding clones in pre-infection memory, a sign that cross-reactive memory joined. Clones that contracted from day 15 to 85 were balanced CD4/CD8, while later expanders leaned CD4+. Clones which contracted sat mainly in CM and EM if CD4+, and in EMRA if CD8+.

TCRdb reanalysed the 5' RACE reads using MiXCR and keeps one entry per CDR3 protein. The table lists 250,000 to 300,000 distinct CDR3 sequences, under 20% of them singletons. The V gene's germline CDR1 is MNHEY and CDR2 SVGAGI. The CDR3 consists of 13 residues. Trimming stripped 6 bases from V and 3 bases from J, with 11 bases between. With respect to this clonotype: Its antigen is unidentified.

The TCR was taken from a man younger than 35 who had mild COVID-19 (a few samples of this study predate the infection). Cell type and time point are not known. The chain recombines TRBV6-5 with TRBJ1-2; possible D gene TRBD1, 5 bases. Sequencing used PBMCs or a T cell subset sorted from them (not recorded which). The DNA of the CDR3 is TGTGCCAGCAGCCGGGGGTCGGACTATGGCTACACCTTC. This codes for CASSRGSDYGYTF.